This section outlines one TCR beta chain sequence together with its context. These data are taken from a study of CD8 T cells in Susac syndrome. TCR beta sequencing covered blood CD8+ and CD4+ T cells. Random hexamers were used to reverse transcribe 0.5 to 1 ug of RNA. A multiplex approach, immunoSEQ multiplex PCR, amplified TCR beta CDR3 across 54 Vbeta and 13 Jbeta. TCRdb re-called the immunoSEQ multiplex PCR reads through MiXCR, storing one row per CDR3 protein. Of around 80,000 distinct CDR3 sequences listed, 80% to 95% were seen once; the top ten hold 0.45% to 0.55%. The ends were cut back, 6 bases at V and 4 bases at J, with 15 bases in the middle. The CDR3 totals 13 residues. Per the germline V gene, CDR1 is DFQATT and CDR2 is SNEGSKA (reference sequence).

This sequence joins TRBV20-1 and TRBJ1-2; tentatively, D is TRBD1 (5 bases). This sequence was found in a human donor with Susac syndrome. Sequenced: CD8+ T cells from PBMCs. CDR3 amino acids: CSAPELGRYGYTF. CDR3 bases: TGCAGTGCACCCGAGTTGGGGCGCTATGGCTACACCTTC.